This is a list of T cell receptor beta chains from one sample in a study of technical replicates of blood from a few donors. Only in-frame clones appear in the TCRdb table, and some are missing; sequencing was by immunoSEQ multiplex PCR. The data contain tens of thousands of clones, 85% to 95% of them singletons. The sample was T cells isolated from PBMCs. Source of these receptors: a human donor in good health. Both conserved end residues are part of each CDR3.

v_gene	j_gene	CDR3aa
TRBV5-1	TRBJ2-2	CASSPTVNTGELFF
TRBV29-1	TRBJ1-1	CSIGDEAFF
TRBV28	TRBJ2-1	CASSLRPSGKQFF
TRBV7-9	TRBJ1-2	CASSNGGSHSTLWGYTF
TRBV5-1	TRBJ2-5	CASSLEGTSPETQYF
TRBV15	TRBJ2-2	CATRPTIHTGELFF
TRBV6-5	TRBJ1-3	CASSYQGTIYF
TRBV7-8	TRBJ2-5	CASRWTSGAIQETQYF
TRBV28	TRBJ1-4	CASRTGGWGEKLFF
TRBV5-6	TRBJ1-5	CASSLGAVNQPQHF
TRBV5-1	TRBJ2-5	CASSFGTLDRREQETQYF
TRBV15	TRBJ1-5	CATSRDGRVGQPQHF
TRBV5-1	TRBJ1-1	CASSLAGGQEAFF
TRBV7-9	TRBJ2-5	CASSTSGRRETQYF
TRBV6-5	TRBJ1-1	CASSYGDSEAFF
TRBV11-2	TRBJ2-5	CASSFRGFQETQYF
TRBV9	TRBJ2-1	CASSVVGGAVGEQFF
TRBV13	TRBJ1-4	CASSLGGQKTTNEKLFF
TRBV7-6	TRBJ1-5	CASSLSSNQPQHF
TRBV6-5	TRBJ2-3	CASRRTTGITDTQYF
TRBV10-1	TRBJ2-2	CASSGRDTGELFF
TRBV6-6	TRBJ2-4	CASSYFPSGSPIQYF
TRBV5-1	TRBJ2-1	CASSEGQGAGEQFF
TRBV9	TRBJ2-3	CASSVGARADTQYF
TRBV28	TRBJ2-7	CASSRDRRYEQYF
TRBV5-1	TRBJ2-5	CASSLDRVVQETQYF
TRBV13	TRBJ1-2	CASSLEKSLRHLGYTF
TRBV11-2	TRBJ1-1	CASSRGENTEAFF
TRBV12-5	TRBJ2-3	CASVLPLDTSGNTDTQYF
TRBV7-3	TRBJ1-1	CASSLGVDTEAFF
TRBV18	TRBJ1-5	CASSPPSGHTHQPQHF
TRBV10-2	TRBJ2-1	CASSYGQLKFF
TRBV10-2	TRBJ2-7	CATHYTGGGGREQYF
TRBV28	TRBJ1-5	CASSLERSNQPQHF
TRBV7-9	TRBJ1-1	CASTFDNPPDEAFF
TRBV10-3	TRBJ2-7	CASPGDRKPDPYEQYF
TRBV28	TRBJ2-3	CASSRKGWTDTQYF
TRBV10-3	TRBJ1-4	CAISESKGEKREKLFF
TRBV11-2	TRBJ2-2	CASSLLPGLTVTGELFF
TRBV5-4	TRBJ2-1	CASSFLRTGFTYNEQFF
TRBV5-6	TRBJ2-7	CASSLRGTLSYEQYF
TRBV7-2	TRBJ2-7	CASSLTSGVLEQYF
TRBV5-1	TRBJ2-7	CASSLRGTDYEQYF
TRBV6-5	TRBJ2-7	CASSGTGTYEQYF
TRBV28	TRBJ2-2	CASSFFRVTELGELFF
TRBV5-4	TRBJ1-4	CASSPTGGDFEKLFF
TRBV7-9	TRBJ2-5	CASSPQNSGTQETQYF
TRBV5-1	TRBJ1-1	CASSRDTNTEAFF
TRBV5-6	TRBJ1-1	CASSSETGPNTEAFF
TRBV7-9	TRBJ1-4	CASSPSPGGWTNEKLFF
TRBV5-6	TRBJ2-5	CASSLVLAGVWETQYF
TRBV28	TRBJ1-1	CASSLAGQLAFF
TRBV19	TRBJ1-1	CASSIAAGWNTEAFF
TRBV9	TRBJ2-1	CASSVTSAPISSSYNEQFF
TRBV9	TRBJ1-3	CASSAAGGAGNTIYF
TRBV6-5	TRBJ1-1	CASSLRGGEAFF